This T cell receptor beta chain was recorded in a study of T cells after posttransplantation cyclophosphamide. Study findings and constraints: After PTCy, TRB diversity resembled that of CNI/methotrexate controls.

This CDR3 contains 10 residues. The germline V and J ends were trimmed by 6 bases and 8 bases, with 7 bases remaining between them. Germline V gives CDR1 MNHNY, CDR2 SVGAGI (reference sequence). Turning to this clone: Its specificity is not known.

Methotrexate plus calcineurin inhibitor accompanied controls' myeloablative marrow transplants; sampling was 1 year later. TCRdb keeps only in-frame clones here, not all; method: immunoSEQ multiplex PCR. The data hold 15,000 to 19,000 clones, with roughly 80% observed a single time. The TCR was taken from a male patient in his late teens or twenties who received an allogeneic stem cell transplant from a related donor, was CMV-positive, and had no GVHD. The graft donor may be the source of some T cells. The input for sequencing was PBMCs, taken roughly 350 days after allogeneic stem cell transplant with calcineurin inhibitor and methotrexate. This chain links TRBV6-6 with TRBJ1-1; D call uncertain. DNA of the CDR3: TGTGCCAGCAGCTACCAGGAAGCTTTCTTT. Residues: CASSYQEAFF.